The clone carrying this T cell receptor beta chain has only one observation. Sequencing used immunoSEQ multiplex PCR; TCRdb keeps in-frame clones, though not all of them. The sample holds approximately 94,000 clones; about 88% are singletons and the top ten take roughly 5%. Germline values: CDR1 SGHTA, CDR2 FQGNSA. The trim removed 0 bases at V and 3 bases at J, leaving 5 bases unmatched. The CDR3 sequence is 16 residues long. The sample belongs to a study of blood T cell repertoires in COVID-19. The chain employs TRBV7-2 and TRBJ2-7; 10 bases agree with TRBD2. The sequence was obtained from a woman of 80 years or more with active COVID-19. Sequencing was done on a sample of peripheral blood. CDR3 sequence (DNA): TGTGCCAGCAGCTTAGCCCAGACTAGCGGGTTCTACGAGCAGTACTTC. Amino acids: CASSLAQTSGFYEQYF.